Listed below are T cell receptor beta chains from one sample, sequenced in a study of cytomegalovirus exposure and HLA in healthy donors. Profiled with immunoSEQ multiplex PCR; TCRdb holds only in-frame clones, not every one. The table includes 120,000 to 150,000 clones, around 77% detected once. Sequenced: PBMCs. These TCRs come from a woman aged 40 to 49 in good health and CMV-seropositive. The CDR3 runs from the conserved cysteine through the conserved F or W. A D gene is named only where the DNA matches it firmly. Clone size is given for some rows only: seen once, a few or many times, or a class if the clone is expanded.

CDR3 DNA: TGCGCCAGCAGCTTGGGAGGTGGGCTAGCCTCCTACGAGCAGTACTTC
CDR3 protein: CASSLGGGLASYEQYF
J gene: TRBJ2-7
V gene: TRBV5-1
D gene: NA
clone size: NA

CDR3 DNA: TGTGCCAGCAGAGCGACAGGGGGCGCACACAATGAGCAGTTCTTC
CDR3 protein: CASRATGGAHNEQFF
J gene: TRBJ2-1
V gene: TRBV2
D gene: TRBD1
clone size: NA

CDR3 DNA: TGTGCCAGCAGACCTAGCGGACAGGGAAACACCATATATTTT
CDR3 protein: CASRPSGQGNTIYF
J gene: TRBJ1-3
V gene: TRBV28
D gene: NA
clone size: NA

CDR3 DNA: TGTGCCAGCGGGACTCCCCATTACAATAAGCAGTTCTTC
CDR3 protein: CASGTPHYNKQFF
J gene: TRBJ2-1
V gene: TRBV28
D gene: NA
clone size: NA

CDR3 DNA: TGTGCCAGCAGGACGCCCCAGGGAAACACTGAAGCTTTCTTT
CDR3 protein: CASRTPQGNTEAFF
J gene: TRBJ1-1
V gene: TRBV27
D gene: NA
clone size: NA

CDR3 DNA: TGTGCCAGCTCACCCCTTGGGCGGGACGGAAACACCATATATTTT
CDR3 protein: CASSPLGRDGNTIYF
J gene: TRBJ1-3
V gene: TRBV18
D gene: NA
clone size: NA

CDR3 DNA: TGTGCCAGCAGGAAACAGGGATATGGCTACACCTTC
CDR3 protein: CASRKQGYGYTF
J gene: TRBJ1-2
V gene: TRBV6-5
D gene: NA
clone size: few

CDR3 DNA: TGTGCCAGCAGTTTAAGGACTCGCATGGGCGGGGAGCTGTTTTTT
CDR3 protein: CASSLRTRMGGELFF
J gene: TRBJ2-2
V gene: TRBV6-6
D gene: NA
clone size: NA

CDR3 DNA: TGCGCCAGCAGCCAGGGAATGGCATTCTATGGCTACACCTTC
CDR3 protein: CASSQGMAFYGYTF
J gene: TRBJ1-2
V gene: TRBV5-1
D gene: NA
clone size: NA

CDR3 DNA: TGTGCCAGCAGGCCTTTGACAGGGGCCGAGCAGTACTTC
CDR3 protein: CASRPLTGAEQYF
J gene: TRBJ2-7
V gene: TRBV5-4
D gene: TRBD1
clone size: NA

CDR3 DNA: TGTGCCAGCAGTGAGTCAGGGACGGGACTCAACTATGGCTACACCTTC
CDR3 protein: CASSESGTGLNYGYTF
J gene: TRBJ1-2
V gene: TRBV28
D gene: NA
clone size: NA

CDR3 DNA: TGTGCCAGCAGCACAGGGGTACGGGAAAAACTGTTTTTT
CDR3 protein: CASSTGVREKLFF
J gene: TRBJ1-4
V gene: TRBV28
D gene: TRBD1
clone size: NA

CDR3 DNA: TGTGCCAGTAGGGACAGGGGAGGGCAGACCCAGTACTTC
CDR3 protein: CASRDRGGQTQYF
J gene: TRBJ2-5
V gene: TRBV19
D gene: TRBD1
clone size: once

CDR3 DNA: TGCGCCAGCACTCGGGAGGGACACACTGAAGCTTTCTTT
CDR3 protein: CASTREGHTEAFF
J gene: TRBJ1-1
V gene: TRBV10-2
D gene: NA
clone size: NA

CDR3 DNA: TGTGCCAGTAGTATGGGTGGCGGGGCGATCACCGGGGAGCTGTTTTTT
CDR3 protein: CASSMGGGAITGELFF
J gene: TRBJ2-2
V gene: TRBV19
D gene: NA
clone size: NA

CDR3 DNA: TGTGCCAGCAGTGTGGGCTCGATAAATGAGCAGTTCTTC
CDR3 protein: CASSVGSINEQFF
J gene: TRBJ2-1
V gene: TRBV2
D gene: NA
clone size: NA

CDR3 DNA: TGTGCCAGCAGAAGGACAGGGGGACAAGAAGGAGAGACCCAGTACTTC
CDR3 protein: CASRRTGGQEGETQYF
J gene: TRBJ2-5
V gene: TRBV27
D gene: TRBD1
clone size: NA

CDR3 DNA: TGCGCCAGCAGCTCGAAAGACAGTTTCGTCACTGAAGCTTTCTTT
CDR3 protein: CASSSKDSFVTEAFF
J gene: TRBJ1-1
V gene: TRBV5-1
D gene: NA
clone size: NA

CDR3 DNA: TGTGCCAGCAGCCCCCCGAACTTAGCGGGGGCTAATAATGAGCAGTTCTTC
CDR3 protein: CASSPPNLAGANNEQFF
J gene: TRBJ2-1
V gene: TRBV13
D gene: TRBD2
clone size: NA

CDR3 DNA: TGTGCCAGCAGTTTTATCGGGGAGCTGTTTTTT
CDR3 protein: CASSFIGELFF
J gene: TRBJ2-2
V gene: TRBV28
D gene: NA
clone size: NA

CDR3 DNA: TGTGCCAGCAGCTTAGATATAACCAGCACTGAAGCTTTCTTT
CDR3 protein: CASSLDITSTEAFF
J gene: TRBJ1-1
V gene: TRBV11-2
D gene: NA
clone size: NA

CDR3 DNA: TGTGCCAGCAGCCGAGGGCCGGAGACCAACTATGGCTACACCTTC
CDR3 protein: CASSRGPETNYGYTF
J gene: TRBJ1-2
V gene: TRBV6-5
D gene: NA
clone size: NA

CDR3 DNA: TGTGCCAGCAGCTCGGGACTAGCGGGGTGGGAGGAGCAGTTCTTC
CDR3 protein: CASSSGLAGWEEQFF
J gene: TRBJ2-1
V gene: TRBV7-6
D gene: TRBD2
clone size: NA

CDR3 DNA: TGTGCCAGCTCACATCGGGGAAGCGAGCAGTACTTC
CDR3 protein: CASSHRGSEQYF
J gene: TRBJ2-7
V gene: TRBV18
D gene: NA
clone size: NA

CDR3 DNA: TGTGCCAGCAGTCAGAGCGGGGAGTCTAACTACGAGCAGTACTTC
CDR3 protein: CASSQSGESNYEQYF
J gene: TRBJ2-7
V gene: TRBV6-6
D gene: TRBD2
clone size: NA